The T cell receptor (beta chain) described here comes from a study of blood T cell repertoires in COVID-19. On the study more broadly: PBMCs, B-cell-depleted T cells, or T cells provided the cDNA or gDNA that made up the material.

The germline V gene encodes CDR1 LGHDT and CDR2 YNNKEL (reference sequence). V lost 3 bases, J lost 3 bases, and 7 bases stayed unmatched. This CDR3 contains 16 residues. Seattle patients were enrolled during active infection and followed longitudinally. Original handling: Reference gene primers were amplified, and this amplification served to estimate nucleated cell counts. TCRdb's copy holds only in-frame clones and misses some; the assay was immunoSEQ multiplex PCR. V, J and clone size reflect that table, while D and trimming were determined from the DNA. The sample holds over 250,000 clones; 70% to 90% are singletons and the top ten take 6.3%.

This sequence joins TRBV3-1 (or the pseudogene TRBV3-2) and TRBJ2-7; 11 bases match TRBD2. This receptor was identified in a woman aged 45-65 years with COVID-19, enrolled during active disease. Source material: peripheral blood. The CDR3 here is CASSHLGLAGGYEQYF. DNA of the CDR3: TGTGCCAGCAGCCACCTGGGGCTAGCGGGAGGCTACGAGCAGTACTTC.